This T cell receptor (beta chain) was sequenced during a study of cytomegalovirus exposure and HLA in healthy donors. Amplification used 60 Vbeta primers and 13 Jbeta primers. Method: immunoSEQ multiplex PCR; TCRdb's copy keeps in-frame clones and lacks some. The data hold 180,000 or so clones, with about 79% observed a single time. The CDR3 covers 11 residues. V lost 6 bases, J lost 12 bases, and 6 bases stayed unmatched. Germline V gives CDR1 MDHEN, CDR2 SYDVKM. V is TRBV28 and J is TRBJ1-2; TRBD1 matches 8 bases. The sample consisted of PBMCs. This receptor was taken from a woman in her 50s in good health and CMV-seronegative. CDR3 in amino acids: CASSTQGVHTF. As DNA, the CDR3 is TGTGCCAGCAGCACACAGGGGGTTCACACCTTC.